The 28 T cell receptor beta chains reported below all come from one sample, sequenced in a study of CD8 T cells in ankylosing spondylitis. Using its own MiXCR run on the 5' RACE reads, TCRdb lists one record per CDR3 protein. The sample has some 340,000 distinct CDR3 sequences, around 15% seen once. Sequenced: blood, either unsorted or a sorted T cell fraction (not recorded which). These TCRs come from a male donor with ankylosing spondylitis or in good health (not recorded which).

This clonotype was recorded at least ten times. The chain couples TRBV11-2 to TRBJ1-1, with D perhaps matching TRBD1 (6 bases). Per the germline V gene, CDR1 is SGHAT and CDR2 is FQNNGV. V was clipped by 5 bases and J by 1 base, with 17 bases between them. This CDR3 region has 16 residues. CDR3 bases: TGTGCCAGCAGCCCGCGAACCCCCAGGGGGAACACTGAAGCTTTCTTT. It translates to CASSPRTPRGNTEAFF.

This clonotype has just a few counts. The chain employs TRBV27 and TRBJ2-7; D is uncertain. Germline CDR1 MNHEY, CDR2 SMNVEV (reference sequence). The CDR3 runs to 15 residues. Trimming removed 3 bases from V and 0 bases from J, with 12 bases in between. DNA for the CDR3: TGTGCCAGCAGTTTTAACAGAGAACCCTCCTACGAGCAGTACTTC. It encodes CASSFNREPSYEQYF.

The CDR3 protein is CASSPGRATDTQYF. The CDR3, as DNA: TGTGCCAGCAGTCCAGGAAGGGCCACAGATACGCAGTATTTT. The chain is built from TRBV12-3 or TRBV12-4 and TRBJ2-3; no clear D gene. Trimming took off 5 bases at V and 2 bases at J, with 11 bases between the two ends. The CDR3 is made up of 14 amino acids.

The rearrangement links TRBV3-1 to TRBJ2-5; tentative D call: TRBD2 (6 bases). V was clipped by 3 bases and J by 4 bases, with 12 bases between them. CDR1 LGHDT and CDR2 YNNKEL come from the germline V gene (reference sequence). The CDR3 is made up of 14 amino acids. The CDR3 DNA follows: TGTGCCAGCAGCCACACTCTAGCGCTAGAGACCCAGTACTTC. Protein product: CASSHTLALETQYF.

This clonotype was picked up a small number of times. The J gene is TRBJ2-3, the V gene TRBV5-1; 7 bases line up with TRBD2. Germline V CDR1 and CDR2: SGHRS, YFSETQ. Trimming cost V 1 base and J 4 bases; bases outside gene matches: 15. The CDR3 extends over 18 amino acids. The CDR3 loop reads CASSLNPALGGGADTQYF. The CDR3 DNA reads TGCGCCAGCAGCTTGAACCCCGCGCTGGGGGGAGGGGCAGATACGCAGTATTTT.

Ten or more counts support this clonotype. This sequence joins TRBV2 and TRBJ1-6; D is ambiguous. The CDR3 sequence is 15 residues long. The V end lost 3 bases, the J end lost 10 bases, and 16 bases lay between the germline ends. Per the germline V gene, CDR1 is SNHLY and CDR2 is FYNNEI. The CDR3 region is CASSDRWETRSPLHF. The CDR3 coding sequence is TGTGCCAGCAGTGATAGATGGGAAACCAGATCACCCCTCCACTTT.

This chain uses TRBV12-3 or TRBV12-4 with TRBJ1-5; D uncertain. The V end lost 6 bases, the J end lost 11 bases, and 17 bases lay between the germline ends. This CDR3 region has 13 residues. CDR3 residues: CASSPREGVAQHF. CDR3 bases: TGTGCCAGCAGCCCCCGGGAAGGTGTTGCCCAGCATTTT.

The rearrangement joins TRBV6-1 to TRBJ2-1, with 8 nucleotides matching TRBD1. The length of the CDR3 is 15 residues. The germline CDR1 and CDR2 sequences are MNHNS and SASEGT. Trimming cost V 6 bases and J 6 bases; bases outside gene matches: 10. CDR3 residues: CASSLGQGWVNEQFF. CDR3 sequence (DNA): TGTGCCAGCAGCCTAGGACAGGGTTGGGTCAATGAGCAGTTCTTC.

V gene TRBV6-5 combines with J gene TRBJ2-2; maybe TRBD1 (5 bases). The CDR3 length is 15 residues. Germline V gene sequence: CDR1 MNHEY, CDR2 SVGAGI. V dropped 0 bases and J dropped 0 bases, with 5 bases sitting between them. CDR3 region: CASSYSTANTGELFF. The CDR3 region has the DNA TGTGCCAGCAGTTACTCGACAGCGAACACCGGGGAGCTGTTTTTT.

The chain employs TRBV6-1 and TRBJ2-7; the D gene is possibly TRBD1 (6 bases). Looked up from germline, CDR1 is MNHNS and CDR2 is SASEGT. The CDR3 extends over 15 amino acids. V shed 6 bases and J shed 2 bases, with 17 bases lying between them. DNA for the CDR3: TGTGCCAGCAGGACTGTCGAGCAGGGGCCCTACGAGCAGTACTTC. Protein product: CASRTVEQGPYEQYF.

This rearrangement joins TRBV6-5 to TRBJ2-1, with 8 positions matching TRBD2. Germline values: CDR1 MNHEY, CDR2 SVGAGI. The CDR3 length is 16 residues. J was trimmed by 3 bases and V by 9 bases; bases with no gene match: 13. CDR3 nucleotide sequence: TGTGCCAGTAAGTTATCGAGCGGGAGTAGCTACAATGAGCAGTTCTTC. This encodes CASKLSSGSSYNEQFF.

This clonotype has just a few counts. The CDR3 loop reads CASRIGSTEQFF. The CDR3, as DNA: TGTGCCAGCCGTATAGGGTCGACTGAGCAGTTCTTC. The chain employs TRBV2 and TRBJ2-1; D gene uncertain. V was pared by 8 bases and J by 9 bases, with 14 bases between. The V gene's germline CDR1 is SNHLY and CDR2 FYNNEI. The CDR3 totals 12 residues.

This clonotype was observed a handful of times. The chain joins TRBV12-3 or TRBV12-4 to TRBJ2-4; D is possibly TRBD2 (6 bases). The CDR3 extends over 12 amino acids. Trimming took off 3 bases at V and 11 bases at J, with 11 bases between the two ends. CDR3 coding DNA: TGTGCCAGCAGTTTGGAGGGATTCGTTCAGTACTTC. It yields the protein CASSLEGFVQYF.

This clonotype came up a few times. V usage is TRBV9 and J usage is TRBJ2-7, with D uncertain. The CDR3 runs to 16 residues. V was clipped by 2 bases and J by 0 bases, with 15 bases between them. The germline V gene encodes CDR1 SGDLS and CDR2 YYNGEE. The CDR3 DNA reads TGTGCCAGCAGCGTCGGGCCCTTAGGAAGCTCCTACGAGCAGTACTTC. Its translation is CASSVGPLGSSYEQYF.

There are a few counts of this clonotype. The chain joins TRBV9 to TRBJ2-3; the D is unclear. This CDR3 is built from 14 residues. CDR1 is SGDLS, CDR2 YYNGEE, per germline. V was clipped by 0 bases and J by 2 bases, with 7 bases between them. The CDR3 reads CASSVGGPTDTQYF. The CDR3 DNA reads TGTGCCAGCAGCGTAGGGGGTCCCACAGATACGCAGTATTTT.

In this sample, this clonotype turned up a few times. As DNA, the CDR3 is TGCGCCAGCAGCTTGGCGGGACGGGAGACTGAAGCTTTCTTT. This translates into CASSLAGRETEAFF. The chain couples TRBV5-1 to TRBJ1-1, with a possible D match to TRBD1 (5 bases). In germline, CDR1 is SGHRS, CDR2 YFSETQ. V lost 0 bases to trimming and J lost 5 bases, with 11 bases between them. The CDR3 is made up of 14 amino acids.

This clonotype was counted only a few times. This rearrangement joins TRBV10-3 to TRBJ1-4; TRBD1 matches at 8 bases. V was clipped by 3 bases and J by 4 bases; unmatched bases: 1. Germline V gives CDR1 ENHRY, CDR2 SYGVKD. This CDR3 comprises 14 residues. The CDR3 region is CAISEQGGNEKLFF. The CDR3 region has the DNA TGTGCCATCAGTGAACAGGGGGGTAATGAAAAACTGTTTTTT.

A few counts support this clonotype. The chain has TRBV10-3 and TRBJ1-1, with a tentative D call TRBD1 (5 bases). V lost 6 bases and J 4 bases, leaving 15 bases between the germline ends. This CDR3 region has 14 residues. The germline V gene has CDR1 ENHRY and CDR2 SYGVKD. Here the CDR3 DNA reads TGTGCCATCAGCTCGACAGATCTGGGCACTGAAGCTTTCTTT. Translated: CAISSTDLGTEAFF.

The chain recombines TRBV25-1 with TRBJ2-1, with TRBD2 identical over 12 bases. The germline V gene encodes CDR1 MGHDK and CDR2 SYGVNS. This CDR3 has 16 amino acids. With 6 bases clipped from V and 7 bases from J, the junction kept 10 bases outside the gene matches. CDR3 in DNA: TGTGCCAGCAGGGAGGGCCTAGCGGGAGGGGGTAATGAGCAGTTCTTC. It encodes CASREGLAGGGNEQFF.

This clonotype was observed many times. The chain employs TRBV5-6 and TRBJ2-1, with TRBD2 identical over 8 bases. The V gene's germline CDR1 is SGHDT and CDR2 YYEEEE. V shed 4 bases, J shed 12 bases, and the junction held 6 bases outside the gene matches. CDR3 length equals 12 residues. The chain's CDR3 is CASSVTGGPQFF. The CDR3, as DNA: TGTGCCAGCAGCGTCACGGGGGGGCCGCAGTTCTTC.

V is TRBV6-5 and J is TRBJ2-3, with no clear D. The CDR3 covers 12 residues. The V end was cut by 10 bases, the J end by 2 bases, with 10 bases between. Germline loops: CDR1 MNHEY, CDR2 SVGAGI. CDR3 sequence reads: CATRRNTDTQYF. CDR3 coding DNA: TGTGCCACCCGGAGAAACACAGATACGCAGTATTTT.

The chain uses TRBV27 and TRBJ1-2; 10 bases agree with TRBD1. Germline CDR1 reads MNHEY; CDR2 reads SMNVEV (reference sequence). The CDR3 consists of 15 residues. The J segment lost 4 bases and the V segment lost 3 bases, leaving 5 bases of the junction unmatched. The CDR3 nucleotides read TGTGCCAGCAGTTTTCGGGGACAGGGGCCCTATGGCTACACCTTC. Residues: CASSFRGQGPYGYTF.

This clonotype was seen repeatedly, ten times or more. This sequence joins TRBV29-1 and TRBJ2-1; D is undetermined. Per germline, CDR1 SQVTM and CDR2 ANQGSEA. V was clipped by 4 bases and J by 3 bases, with 4 bases between them. This CDR3 comprises 11 residues. The CDR3 nucleotides are TGCAGCGTTGCAAACTACAATGAGCAGTTCTTC. Amino acid sequence: CSVANYNEQFF.

This clonotype was recorded a few times. V is TRBV18 and J is TRBJ2-1; 7 positions match TRBD1. The CDR3 is 16 residues long. Trimming at V came to 0 bases and at J to 4 bases, leaving 6 bases not matched to a gene. Germline loops: CDR1 KGHSH, CDR2 LQKENI. The CDR3 DNA is TGTGCCAGCTCACCACCGAATACAGGGGAGTACAATGAGCAGTTCTTC. It yields the protein CASSPPNTGEYNEQFF.

The chain is built from TRBV5-1 and TRBJ1-5; D may be TRBD1 (5 bases). With 3 bases removed from V and 7 bases from J, the gap between germline ends came to 11 bases. The length of the CDR3 is 13 residues. Germline lookup yields CDR1 SGHRS and CDR2 YFSETQ. DNA for the CDR3: TGCGCCAGCAGCTCGGACACAGGCCAGCCCCAGCATTTT. Translation gives CASSSDTGQPQHF.

This clonotype turned up a few times. CDR3 sequence reads: CASSLGAGSTYNEQFF. The CDR3 bases are TGTGCCAGCAGCTTAGGGGCGGGCAGCACCTACAATGAGCAGTTCTTC. The V call is TRBV11-2, the J call TRBJ2-1, with D possibly being TRBD2 (5 bases). CDR3 length: 16 residues. CDR1 and CDR2 from the germline V gene are SGHAT and FQNNGV. Trimming removed 1 base at V and 2 bases at J, with 12 bases between.

The chain carries TRBV18 and TRBJ1-1; D is unclear. The CDR3 spans 12 residues. Looked up from germline, CDR1 is KGHSH and CDR2 is LQKENI. With 5 bases removed from V and 5 bases from J, the gap between germline ends came to 9 bases. The CDR3, as DNA: TGTGCCAGCTCAGACCAAGTTACTGAAGCTTTCTTT. It specifies CASSDQVTEAFF.

The V gene is TRBV14, the J gene TRBJ2-2; no reliable D call. The CDR3 is 14 residues long. The V end was cut by 9 bases, the J end by 1 base, with 12 bases between. Germline assignment: CDR1 SGHDN and CDR2 FVKESK. This CDR3 is CASNHPGNTGELFF. CDR3 nucleotide sequence: TGTGCCAGTAACCACCCGGGGAACACCGGGGAGCTGTTTTTT. The whole variable domain, remainder taken from reference TRBV14 and TRBJ2-2, is EAGVTQFPSHSVIEKGQTVTLRCDPISGHDNLYWYRRVMGKEIKFLLHFVKESKQDESGMPNNRFLAERTGGTYSTLKVQPAELEDSGVYFCASNHPGNTGELFFGEGSRLTVL.